This T cell receptor (beta chain) came from a study of neurological immune-mediated disorders. General study points: The study found the most TCR clonal expansion in HTLV-1-associated myelopathy and the least in multiple sclerosis, below healthy controls.

This clonotype was counted at least ten times. Its target is unknown. Every sequencing run drew on 15-18 subjects and yielded over 170 million TCR-beta sequences. MiXCR, applied by TCRdb to the 5' RACE reads, yields one record per CDR3 protein. The sample has approximately 48,000 distinct CDR3 sequences; approximately 11% are singletons. Time point indicated: longitudinal time-point 3. The study built unsorted libraries from 2 million PBMCs kept at -80 C. V was pared by 7 bases and J by 7 bases, with 14 bases of the junction left unmatched. This CDR3 has 16 amino acids. The germline V gene encodes CDR1 SQVTM and CDR2 ANQGSEA.

This TCR was sampled from a male donor with HTLV-1-associated myelopathy (HAM/TSP). This chain links TRBV29-1 with TRBJ2-1, with TRBD2 identical over 12 bases. What was sequenced was PBMCs. CDR3: CSARTSRTSGVNEQFF. The CDR3 DNA is TGCAGCGCTAGAACCTCCCGGACTAGCGGGGTAAATGAGCAGTTCTTC.